This is a list of T cell receptor beta chains from one sample in a study of T cell responses to AZD1222 COVID-19 vaccine. The data were produced by immunoSEQ multiplex PCR, yet TCRdb's version contains in-frame clones alone and is incomplete. The table lists fewer than 130,000 clones, 87% of them singletons. Sample: peripheral blood, taken on day 0 of AZD1222 vaccination. These receptors were collected from an adult in good health. CDR3s include the opening cysteine and the closing phenylalanine or tryptophan. D genes are given only for firm matches. Not all rows give a size; the values are once, few, many and, for expanded clones, a class.

DNA: TGTGCCAGCAGTACTCGGACAGACCCCAATCAGCCCCAGCATTTT; CDR3: CASSTRTDPNQPQHF; length: 15; J: TRBJ1-5; D: NA; size: NA; V: TRBV28
DNA: TGTGCCAGCAGCTTAACCAGGAACACCGGGGAGCTGTTTTTT; CDR3: CASSLTRNTGELFF; length: 14; J: TRBJ2-2; D: NA; size: NA; V: TRBV11-3
DNA: TGTGCCACCAGTGATTTTGGCAATGAGCAGTTCTTC; CDR3: CATSDFGNEQFF; length: 12; J: TRBJ2-1; D: NA; size: NA; V: TRBV24-1
DNA: TGTGCCAGCAGCTTCCAGGGGGCAGGGAGGGGCACTGAAGCTTTCTTT; CDR3: CASSFQGAGRGTEAFF; length: 16; J: TRBJ1-1; D: TRBD1; size: NA; V: TRBV7-9
DNA: TGTGCCAGCAGCCCCCTAGCGGGGACTGAGCAGTTCTTC; CDR3: CASSPLAGTEQFF; length: 13; J: TRBJ2-1; D: TRBD2; size: NA; V: TRBV11-3
DNA: TGTGCCAGCAGCTTAGGGCAGGGTCAAGAGACCCAGTACTTC; CDR3: CASSLGQGQETQYF; length: 14; J: TRBJ2-5; D: NA; size: NA; V: TRBV11-1
DNA: TGTGCCTGGAGTACTTACAGGGGGCTGACGGCTGACTACACCTTC; CDR3: CAWSTYRGLTADYTF; length: 15; J: TRBJ1-2; D: TRBD1; size: NA; V: TRBV30
DNA: TGTGCCAGCCAGGGGAATACGCAGTATTTT; CDR3: CASQGNTQYF; length: 10; J: TRBJ2-3; D: NA; size: NA; V: TRBV12-3/TRBV12-4
DNA: TGTGCCAGCAGCTTAGAAGGAGGGAACACCGGGGAGCTGTTTTTT; CDR3: CASSLEGGNTGELFF; length: 15; J: TRBJ2-2; D: NA; size: NA; V: TRBV7-8
DNA: TGTGCCAGCATCCCGGGACTAGTAATCAGTGAGCAGTTCTTC; CDR3: CASIPGLVISEQFF; length: 14; J: TRBJ2-1; D: TRBD2; size: NA; V: TRBV28
DNA: TGTGCCTGGAGTGTACGGCCCCCCGCTGAAGCTTTCTTT; CDR3: CAWSVRPPAEAFF; length: 13; J: TRBJ1-1; D: NA; size: NA; V: TRBV30
DNA: TGTGCCAGCATCTCAAACGGGGGAGCTTTCTTT; CDR3: CASISNGGAFF; length: 11; J: TRBJ1-1; D: NA; size: NA; V: TRBV28
DNA: TGTGCCAGCAGTTTAGTGGATAACCAGGGCCAGCCCCAGCATTTT; CDR3: CASSLVDNQGQPQHF; length: 15; J: TRBJ1-5; D: NA; size: once; V: TRBV28
DNA: TGTGCCAGCAGCCTAGGACAGGGGCCGAGGAACACTGAAGCTTTCTTT; CDR3: CASSLGQGPRNTEAFF; length: 16; J: TRBJ1-1; D: TRBD1; size: NA; V: TRBV7-2
DNA: TGTGCCAGCAGCTTAGGGACAGGGATGAATCAGCCCCAGCATTTT; CDR3: CASSLGTGMNQPQHF; length: 15; J: TRBJ1-5; D: TRBD1; size: NA; V: TRBV7-8
DNA: TGCGCCAGCAGCCAAGATGTAGGGACAGGGGGCCACGAGCAGTACTTC; CDR3: CASSQDVGTGGHEQYF; length: 16; J: TRBJ2-7; D: TRBD1; size: NA; V: TRBV4-1
DNA: TGTGCCAGTATGATGGGGGTTTCTTGGAGCAATCAGCCCCAGCATTTT; CDR3: CASMMGVSWSNQPQHF; length: 16; J: TRBJ1-5; D: NA; size: NA; V: TRBV19
DNA: TGCGCCAGCAGGGGACAGGGGAACACTGAAGCTTTCTTT; CDR3: CASRGQGNTEAFF; length: 13; J: TRBJ1-1; D: TRBD1; size: NA; V: TRBV10-1
DNA: TGTGCCAGCAGCCGCGGGGCTTCCACCGGGGAGCTGTTTTTT; CDR3: CASSRGASTGELFF; length: 14; J: TRBJ2-2; D: NA; size: few; V: TRBV27
DNA: TGCGCCAGCACCGGGACAGCAGTCCCCTACGAGCAGTACTTC; CDR3: CASTGTAVPYEQYF; length: 14; J: TRBJ2-7; D: TRBD1; size: NA; V: TRBV5-1
DNA: TGTGCCAGCAGTTTATCGTTAGGGAGCACCTACAATGAGCAGTTCTTC; CDR3: CASSLSLGSTYNEQFF; length: 16; J: TRBJ2-1; D: NA; size: NA; V: TRBV27
DNA: TGCGCCAGCAGCCAAGAAGGAAAGCGGGACGGCACAGATACGCAGTATTTT; CDR3: CASSQEGKRDGTDTQYF; length: 17; J: TRBJ2-3; D: TRBD2; size: NA; V: TRBV4-1
DNA: TGTGCCAGCAGCATGACTCGACAGGGGCTCTATGGCTACACCTTC; CDR3: CASSMTRQGLYGYTF; length: 15; J: TRBJ1-2; D: TRBD1; size: NA; V: TRBV7-9
DNA: TGTGCCAGCCACTCCGGGCATCGGGCCCGTCCCCAGCATTTT; CDR3: CASHSGHRARPQHF; length: 14; J: TRBJ1-5; D: NA; size: NA; V: TRBV28
DNA: TGTGCCAGCAGCTTTTCCGAGAGCACAGATACGCAGTATTTT; CDR3: CASSFSESTDTQYF; length: 14; J: TRBJ2-3; D: NA; size: NA; V: TRBV7-6
DNA: TGTGCCAGCAGTGAATGGTCCAGCGGGGGGGCTGGCGAGCAGTACTTC; CDR3: CASSEWSSGGAGEQYF; length: 16; J: TRBJ2-7; D: TRBD2; size: NA; V: TRBV6-1
DNA: TGTGCCAGTAGTAAGCTTCTGGCCAAAAACATTCAGTACTTC; CDR3: CASSKLLAKNIQYF; length: 14; J: TRBJ2-4; D: NA; size: NA; V: TRBV19
DNA: TGTGCCAGCAGCCGACTGGGTGCGGCAGTTAACTATGGCTACACCTTC; CDR3: CASSRLGAAVNYGYTF; length: 16; J: TRBJ1-2; D: NA; size: NA; V: TRBV7-9
DNA: TGTGCCAGTAGTACCTCCGGGACTAGAGTGCAGTACTTC; CDR3: CASSTSGTRVQYF; length: 13; J: TRBJ2-7; D: TRBD2; size: NA; V: TRBV19